Described below is a single T cell receptor (beta chain) sequence and its context. Sequencing was performed with immunoSEQ multiplex PCR; in TCRdb, only in-frame clones are kept and a portion is missing. This sample carries fewer than 110,000 clones, around 89% of them seen once, and the ten largest clones take 15% to 20%. The CDR3 consists of 12 residues. Deletions cut 5 bases from V and 10 bases from J, with 12 bases between. The data derive from a study of control samples from healthy donors and cancer patients. The TCR was taken from a man in his 60s with lung cancer. Sequenced sample: PBMCs. This sequence joins TRBV12-3 or TRBV12-4 and TRBJ1-5; D call uncertain. CDR3 residues: CASSPKLAPQHF. The CDR3 DNA sequence: TGTGCCAGCAGTCCTAAATTAGCTCCCCAGCATTTT.